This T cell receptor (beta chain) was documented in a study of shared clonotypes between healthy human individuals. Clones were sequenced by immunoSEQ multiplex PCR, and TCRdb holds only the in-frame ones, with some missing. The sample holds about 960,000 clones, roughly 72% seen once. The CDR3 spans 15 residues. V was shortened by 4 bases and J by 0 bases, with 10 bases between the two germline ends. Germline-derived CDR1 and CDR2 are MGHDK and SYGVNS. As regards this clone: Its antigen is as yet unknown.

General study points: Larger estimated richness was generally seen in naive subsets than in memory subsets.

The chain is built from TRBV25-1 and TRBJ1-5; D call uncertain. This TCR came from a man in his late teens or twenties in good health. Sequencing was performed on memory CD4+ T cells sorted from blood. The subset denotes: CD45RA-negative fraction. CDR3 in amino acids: CASSAHGNSNQPQHF. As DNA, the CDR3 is TGTGCCAGCAGTGCCCACGGGAATAGCAATCAGCCCCAGCATTTT. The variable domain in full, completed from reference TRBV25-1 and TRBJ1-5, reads EADIYQTPRYLVIGTGKKITLECSQTMGHDKMYWYQQDPGMELHLIHYSYGVNSTEKGDLSSESTVSRIRTEHFPLTLESARPSHTSQYLCASSAHGNSNQPQHFGDGTRLSIL.